Presented here are 22 T cell receptor beta chains from one specimen sequenced in a study of T-cell reconstitution after alpha-beta-depleted transplantation in children (dated by TCRdb to 2015 to 2016). According to the study, the label for this sample's treatment or condition signals: allogeneic hematopoietic cell transplantation with graft depleted of TCRalphabeta T cells and CD19 B cells. Libraries were made using PCR. Instrument on record: Illumina HiSeq 2500. TCR libraries were prepared with molecular barcoding, using unique molecular identifiers to normalize TCRbeta repertoire quantification. TCRdb trimmed the raw reads at Q25, called clones with MiXCR and kept productive beta chains. All rows with the same CDR3 protein become a single entry with the most common DNA and genes. A total of some 840,000 distinct CDR3 sequences appear in this sample, around 17% of them only once. The ten largest clonotypes hold around 4.5% of the sample.

The source material was PBMCs, mostly from graft donor cells, sampled 360 days after TCRalphabeta/CD19-depleted stem cell transplant. The receptors originated from a male patient younger than 18 who had a stem cell transplant for acute lymphoblastic leukemia, so the T cells may come from the graft donor.

The J gene is TRBJ2-3, the V gene TRBV20-1; D may be TRBD2 (6 bases). Trimming cost V 1 base and J 5 bases, with 22 bases left between them. Germline V CDR1 and CDR2: DFQATT, SNEGSKA (reference sequence). This CDR3 is 17 amino acids long. The CDR3 DNA follows: TGCAGTGCTAGAGGGACTAAAGTTAGCCTACTACAAGATACGCAGTATTTT. This encodes CSARGTKVSLLQDTQYF.

V usage is TRBV7-8 and J usage is TRBJ1-2; 8 nucleotides align to TRBD1. The CDR3 loop spans 15 amino acids. Trimming removed 2 bases from V and 8 bases from J; junction bases left unmatched: 10. Germline assignment: CDR1 SGHVS and CDR2 FQNEAQ. The CDR3 DNA follows: TGTGCCAGCAGCTTATACAGGACAGGGATGTGGGGCTACACCTTC. It translates to CASSLYRTGMWGYTF.

This clonotype has only a few counts. The rearrangement uses TRBV12-3 or TRBV12-4 and TRBJ2-1; D is tentatively TRBD1 or TRBD2 (5 bases each). V was clipped by 6 bases and J by 11 bases, with 23 bases between them. The CDR3 spans 15 residues. CDR3 protein: CASSSPGPHGLQQFF. As DNA, the CDR3 is TGTGCCAGCAGCTCCCCGGGGCCCCACGGACTCCAGCAGTTCTTC.

This clonotype was recorded a few times. The chain uses TRBV5-1 and TRBJ1-6, with a tentative D call TRBD1 (6 bases). The CDR3 contains 15 residues. Germline V CDR1 and CDR2: SGHRS, YFSETQ. Trimming removed 1 base at V and 7 bases at J, with 12 bases between. CDR3 DNA: TGCGCCAGCAGCTTGAGGGCAGGGGTAAATTCACCCCTCCACTTT. Amino acids: CASSLRAGVNSPLHF.

The chain employs TRBV10-2 and TRBJ2-3; D uncertain. V dropped 7 bases and J dropped 3 bases, with 14 bases sitting between them. Germline V CDR1 and CDR2: WSHSY, SAAADI. The CDR3 is 14 residues long. The DNA of the CDR3 is TGCGCCAGCAAGGCTGCTAAAGGAACAGATACGCAGTATTTT. This encodes CASKAAKGTDTQYF.

The gene calls are TRBV29-1 and TRBJ1-5; a weak D match, TRBD1 (6 bases). Looked up from germline, CDR1 is SQVTM and CDR2 is ANQGSEA. Trimming removed 1 base from V and 4 bases from J, with 14 bases in between. The CDR3 sequence is 15 residues long. In DNA, the CDR3 is TGCAGCGTTGAAGTGGCGGGGGGCGGAAATCAGCCCCAGCATTTT. Amino acid sequence: CSVEVAGGGNQPQHF.

Ten or more counts support this clonotype. The J gene is TRBJ2-4, the V gene TRBV24-1; 7 positions agree with TRBD1. Trimming cost V 0 bases and J 7 bases; bases outside gene matches: 5. Germline-derived CDR1 and CDR2 are KGHDR and SFDVKD. CDR3 length: 15 amino acids. The CDR3 spells CATSDLTGARNIQYF. In nucleotides, the CDR3 is TGTGCCACCAGTGATTTGACAGGGGCTAGGAACATTCAGTACTTC.

This clonotype was seen a handful of times. The rearrangement uses TRBV5-1 and TRBJ2-7; 9 bases fit TRBD2. The length of the CDR3 is 16 residues. Trimming at V came to 0 bases and at J to 0 bases, leaving 4 bases not matched to a gene. Germline CDR1 SGHRS, CDR2 YFSETQ. CDR3 sequence (DNA): TGCGCCAGCAGCTTGGAGCGGGAGGTACTCTCCTACGAGCAGTACTTC. Its translation is CASSLEREVLSYEQYF.

This clonotype was counted between two and nine times. This sequence joins TRBV11-2 and TRBJ1-1, with a weak D call TRBD1 (5 bases). Germline CDR1 and CDR2: SGHAT and FQNNGV. This CDR3 comprises 11 residues. The V gene lost 2 bases and the J gene lost 9 bases, with 7 bases spanning the gap. The CDR3 DNA sequence: TGTGCCAGCAGCTTAACGGGACAAGCTTTCTTT. This encodes CASSLTGQAFF.

The CDR3 DNA sequence: TGTGCCAGCAGCCCAGCTTTAGTCTTAGGGGAGCAGTACTTC. The encoded protein is CASSPALVLGEQYF. The chain combines TRBV7-2 with TRBJ2-7; D remains ambiguous. Germline CDR1 is SGHTA and CDR2 is FQGNSA. The CDR3 loop spans 14 amino acids. The ends were cut back, 5 bases at V and 7 bases at J, with 18 bases in the middle.

This clonotype was detected a few times. V is TRBV12-3 or TRBV12-4 and J is TRBJ2-6; 7 bases agree with TRBD1. The CDR3 sequence is 21 residues long. V was pared by 3 bases and J by 0 bases, with 17 bases of the junction left unmatched. This CDR3 is CASSLGTEKKEVHSGANVLTF. The CDR3 nucleotides read TGTGCCAGCAGTTTGGGGACAGAGAAGAAGGAAGTCCACTCTGGGGCCAACGTCCTGACTTTC.

This clonotype was counted many times. This rearrangement joins TRBV5-1 to TRBJ2-1, with TRBD2 identical over 9 bases. In germline, CDR1 is SGHRS, CDR2 YFSETQ. V was clipped by 4 bases and J by 6 bases; unmatched bases: 5. This CDR3 has 14 residues. The CDR3 DNA reads as TGCGCCAGCAGCCGTGCGGGAGGGTCCAATGAGCAGTTCTTC. Translating it yields CASSRAGGSNEQFF.

This clonotype showed up just a few times. The V and J genes are TRBV27 and TRBJ2-7; 7 bases agree with TRBD1. Trimming removed 4 bases from V and 3 bases from J; junction bases left unmatched: 9. The germline gives CDR1 MNHEY, CDR2 SMNVEV (reference sequence). The CDR3 totals 15 residues. The CDR3 DNA reads TGTGCCAGCAGTTCGGCGACAGGGCCCAACTACGAGCAGTACTTC. This sequence encodes CASSSATGPNYEQYF.

CDR3 loop: CASSVGRYEQYF. In nucleotides, the CDR3 is TGTGCCAGCAGTGTGGGGCGCTACGAGCAGTACTTC. J is TRBJ2-7 and V is TRBV2, with D possibly being TRBD1 (5 bases). Germline CDR1 SNHLY, CDR2 FYNNEI. V lost 4 bases, J lost 3 bases, and 7 bases lay in between. The CDR3 extends over 12 amino acids.

This chain joins TRBV6-5 and TRBJ1-1; maybe TRBD1 (5 bases). Trimming shortened V by 2 bases and J by 4 bases, and 8 bases separated the two germline ends. This CDR3 region has 13 residues. Germline V lookup: CDR1 MNHEY, CDR2 SVGAGI. CDR3 loop: CASSYDRGTEAFF. CDR3 coding DNA: TGTGCCAGCAGTTACGACAGAGGCACTGAAGCTTTCTTT.

This clonotype was counted only a few times. V is TRBV5-6 and J is TRBJ2-4; D is uncertain. Trimming pared 0 bases from V and 0 bases from J, leaving 7 bases between. The CDR3 runs 15 residues. From germline, CDR1 is SGHDT and CDR2 YYEEEE. The CDR3 region has the DNA TGTGCCAGCAGCTTGGCGTGGGGAGCCAAAAACATTCAGTACTTC. Translated: CASSLAWGAKNIQYF.

A few counts support this clonotype. V gene TRBV12-3 or TRBV12-4 combines with J gene TRBJ1-1; D possibly corresponds to TRBD1 (6 bases). This CDR3 is 16 amino acids long. The V gene lost 4 bases and the J gene lost 4 bases, with 19 bases spanning the gap. CDR3: CASSWQFGGLSTEAFF. CDR3 DNA sequence: TGTGCCAGCAGTTGGCAATTCGGGGGGCTGAGCACTGAAGCTTTCTTT.

This clonotype showed up just a few times. The chain links TRBV20-1 to TRBJ1-5, with D perhaps TRBD1 (5 bases). The CDR3 totals 15 residues. Germline loops: CDR1 DFQATT, CDR2 SNEGSKA (reference sequence). With 2 bases removed from V and 4 bases from J, the gap between germline ends came to 15 bases. CDR3 protein: CSARMVSGRNQPQHF. The DNA for the CDR3 is TGCAGTGCTAGAATGGTGTCAGGGAGGAATCAGCCCCAGCATTTT.

At least ten counts were recorded for this clonotype. The CDR3 protein is CASSPDRQQYEQYF. DNA for the CDR3: TGTGCCAGCTCACCAGACAGGCAGCAGTACGAGCAGTACTTC. The V gene is TRBV18, the J gene TRBJ2-7; a weak D match, TRBD1 (6 bases). The CDR3 loop spans 14 amino acids. The V gene's germline CDR1 is KGHSH and CDR2 LQKENI. Trimming removed 2 bases from V and 4 bases from J, with 12 bases in between.

V usage is TRBV29-1 and J usage is TRBJ2-5; no definite D call. The CDR3 runs 13 residues. Looked up from germline, CDR1 is SQVTM and CDR2 is ANQGSEA. The V end was cut by 4 bases, the J end by 2 bases, with 11 bases between. Here the CDR3 reads CSVGLTTQETQYF. The CDR3 DNA reads as TGCAGCGTTGGCCTTACTACTCAAGAGACCCAGTACTTC.

CDR3 residues: CASSLATNPWEQYF. The CDR3 bases are TGTGCCAGCAGCTTGGCTACTAACCCGTGGGAGCAGTACTTC. The chain links TRBV5-5 to TRBJ2-7; no firm D call. CDR3 size: 14 residues. Trimming removed 0 bases at V and 7 bases at J, with 14 bases between. Germline V gene sequence: CDR1 SGHKS, CDR2 YYEKEE (reference sequence).

This clonotype was found many times. CDR3 amino acids: CASSLVGVGASSYNEQFF. The CDR3 region has the DNA TGTGCCAGCAGCTTAGTGGGAGTGGGGGCGAGCTCCTACAATGAGCAGTTCTTC. The rearrangement uses TRBV11-3 and TRBJ2-1; D is possibly TRBD1 (6 bases). The CDR3 sequence is 18 residues long. Trimming stripped 1 base from V and 0 bases from J, with 16 bases between. Per germline, CDR1 SGHNT and CDR2 YENEEA.